The T cell receptor beta chain under discussion was sequenced for a study of T cells in Graves' hyperthyroidism and ophthalmopathy. The CDR3 extends over 15 amino acids. The V and J ends lost 8 bases and 5 bases, in that order; junction bases with no gene match: 15. Germline CDR1 is SNHLY and CDR2 is FYNNEI. Amplification targeted TCR beta CDR3 regions from RNA transcripts. Initially, a first-round RT-PCR of the TCR CDR3 employed the HTBI primer set. TCRdb called the multiplex PCR reads again in MiXCR, with one record for every CDR3 protein. The data hold over 650,000 distinct CDR3 sequences, with 45% observed a single time. This clonotype showed up just once.

The sample comprised peripheral blood or thyroid tissue (not recorded which). The receptor was derived from an adult man with Graves' disease, either hyperthyroidism or ophthalmopathy (not recorded which). This sequence joins TRBV2 and TRBJ2-7; 7 positions agree with TRBD1. The CDR3 DNA sequence: TGTGCCAGCTCGTCGACAGGGAGAGGGTTGAACGAGCAGTACTTC. Its protein is CASSSTGRGLNEQYF.